These 21 T cell receptor beta chains share one sample of origin, sequenced in a study of blood T cell repertoires in COVID-19. Libraries were prepared by immunoSEQ multiplex PCR; TCRdb keeps only in-frame clonotypes and omits some of them. The table includes about 64,000 clones, around 80% detected once. Sample: peripheral blood. The receptors here all came from a human donor in a cohort sampled during active COVID-19.

V usage is TRBV4-2 and J usage is TRBJ2-3, with 9 positions matching TRBD2. Germline V CDR1 and CDR2: LGHNA, YNFKEQ. V trimming: 0 bases; J trimming: 4 bases; junction bases outside the gene matches: 11. CDR3 length equals 18 residues. For the CDR3, the DNA is TGTGCCAGCAGCCAAGACTTACCGACTAGCGGAACCTCAGATACGCAGTATTTT. This encodes CASSQDLPTSGTSDTQYF.

V and J are TRBV5-1 and TRBJ2-7, with TRBD1 matching 12 bases. This CDR3 is 15 amino acids long. The V gene's germline CDR1 is SGHRS and CDR2 YFSETQ. V lost 4 bases and J lost 4; bases outside the gene matches: 6. The CDR3 spells CASSPAGQGAYEQYF. In DNA, the CDR3 is TGCGCCAGCAGCCCCGCGGGACAGGGGGCGTACGAGCAGTACTTC.

The gene calls are TRBV5-1 and TRBJ1-2, with 9 nucleotides matching TRBD1. CDR3 size: 14 residues. Germline trimming cut 4 bases from V and 7 bases from J; bases unmatched to any gene: 8. Germline V gives CDR1 SGHRS, CDR2 YFSETQ. The CDR3 DNA is TGCGCCAGCAGCCTCGGGACAGGGTTCCGTGGCTACACCTTC. Translated: CASSLGTGFRGYTF.

This chain links TRBV3-1 (or the pseudogene TRBV3-2) with TRBJ1-2; D is possibly TRBD1 (5 bases). Germline V gives CDR1 LGHDT, CDR2 YNNKEL (reference sequence). The V end was cut by 5 bases, the J end by 4 bases, with 23 bases between. CDR3 size: 17 residues. CDR3 amino acids: CASSSLIAAGGGYGYTF. CDR3 DNA: TGTGCCAGCAGCTCACTGATCGCGGCCGGGGGAGGCTATGGCTACACCTTC.

This clone was seen only once. This chain uses TRBV5-4 with TRBJ2-5; D is unclear. The CDR3 spans 13 residues. Germline V CDR1 and CDR2: SGHNT, YYREEE (reference sequence). Trimming shortened V by 2 bases and J by 2 bases, and 7 bases separated the two germline ends. DNA for the CDR3: TGTGCCAGCAGCTTTAGTCCGCAAGAGACCCAGTACTTC. Translating gives CASSFSPQETQYF.

This chain links TRBV2 with TRBJ1-4; TRBD1 is a possible D gene (5 bases). Per germline, CDR1 SNHLY and CDR2 FYNNEI. The CDR3 runs to 13 residues. V was clipped by 5 bases and J by 6 bases, with 10 bases between them. This chain's CDR3 is CASSRGSDEKLFF. The CDR3 DNA reads as TGTGCCAGCAGTAGGGGTTCTGATGAAAAACTGTTTTTT.

This chain uses TRBV5-1 with TRBJ2-5, with D uncertain. The V and J ends lost 0 bases and 5 bases respectively, with 5 bases between them. The germline CDR1 and CDR2 sequences are SGHRS and YFSETQ. This CDR3 is built from 12 residues. CDR3 residues: CASSLGAETQYF. The CDR3 DNA follows: TGCGCCAGCAGCTTGGGGGCGGAGACCCAGTACTTC.

This rearrangement joins TRBV28 to TRBJ2-7, with 9 bases identical to TRBD1. V trimming: 3 bases; J trimming: 2 bases; junction bases outside the gene matches: 5. The CDR3 is 15 amino acids. Germline CDR1 is MDHEN and CDR2 is SYDVKM. CDR3 region: CASSLGQGVPYEQYF. The DNA of the CDR3 is TGTGCCAGCAGTTTGGGACAGGGTGTGCCCTACGAGCAGTACTTC.

This clone was detected a few times. This chain connects TRBV19 to TRBJ1-1; 7 bases align to TRBD1. The CDR3 has 16 residues. The J segment lost 4 bases and the V segment lost 4 bases, leaving 12 bases of the junction unmatched. In germline, CDR1 is LNHDA, CDR2 SQIVND (reference sequence). CDR3 sequence: CASSRNQGTDPTEAFF. CDR3 nucleotide sequence: TGTGCCAGTAGTAGAAACCAGGGGACAGACCCCACTGAAGCTTTCTTT. The whole variable domain, filled in from reference TRBV19 and TRBJ1-1, reads DGGITQSPKYLFRKEGQNVTLSCEQNLNHDAMYWYRQDPGQGLRLIYYSQIVNDFQKGDIAEGYSVSREKKESFPLTVTSAQKNPTAFYLCASSRNQGTDPTEAFFGQGTRLTVV.

A few counts support this clone. The J gene is TRBJ1-2, the V gene TRBV2; 7 positions match TRBD1. J lost 4 bases, V lost 4 bases, and 6 bases had no gene match. The length of the CDR3 is 14 residues. CDR1 SNHLY and CDR2 FYNNEI come from the germline V gene. CDR3 DNA sequence: TGTGCCAGCAGTGTTCAGACAGGGTTCTATGGCTACACCTTC. Translated, it gives CASSVQTGFYGYTF.

The chain carries TRBV2 and TRBJ2-3, with D perhaps TRBD2 (7 bases). Germline V CDR1 and CDR2: SNHLY, FYNNEI. The CDR3 spans 13 residues. Trimming removed 8 bases at V and 3 bases at J, with 12 bases between. CDR3 protein: CASGGGGTDTQYF. The DNA for the CDR3 is TGTGCCAGCGGGGGGGGCGGGACAGATACGCAGTATTTT.

This clone showed up just once. This rearrangement joins TRBV7-8 to TRBJ1-5, with D possibly being TRBD1 (5 bases). The CDR3 consists of 16 residues. CDR1 is SGHVS, CDR2 FQNEAQ, per germline. V was pared by 6 bases and J by 6 bases, with 21 bases between. CDR3 sequence reads: CASRPSAGPVGQPQHF. The CDR3 nucleotides are TGTGCCAGCAGACCGTCGGCAGGGCCGGTCGGTCAGCCCCAGCATTTT.

This chain links TRBV19 with TRBJ2-1, with D perhaps matching TRBD2 (5 bases). Germline-derived CDR1 and CDR2 are LNHDA and SQIVND (reference sequence). The length of the CDR3 is 17 residues. The V gene lost 6 bases and the J gene lost 0 bases, with 18 bases spanning the gap. The CDR3 DNA follows: TGTGCCAGTAGCCCTGGGAGTGGCAGAGCCTCCTACAATGAGCAGTTCTTC. This translates into CASSPGSGRASYNEQFF.

This clone was recorded only once. The genes are TRBV15 and TRBJ1-4, with 8 bases that match TRBD1. V dropped 2 bases and J dropped 7; count of bases not matched to a gene: 9. The germline V gene encodes CDR1 LNHNV and CDR2 YYDKDF (reference sequence). This CDR3 is built from 16 residues. DNA for the CDR3: TGTGCCACCAGCAGAAACAGGGGGGGCATCGGTGAAAAACTGTTTTTT. It yields the protein CATSRNRGGIGEKLFF.

The chain joins TRBV27 to TRBJ2-5, with D possibly matching TRBD2 (6 bases). The CDR3 consists of 13 residues. With 3 bases removed from V and 5 bases from J, the gap between germline ends came to 10 bases. Germline lookup yields CDR1 MNHEY and CDR2 SMNVEV (reference sequence). DNA of the CDR3: TGTGCCAGCAGTTTGAAAGGAGGGGAGACCCAGTACTTC. Protein sequence: CASSLKGGETQYF.

The rearrangement uses TRBV7-2 and TRBJ2-7; maybe TRBD2 (6 bases). Looked up from germline, CDR1 is SGHTA and CDR2 is FQGNSA. V was cut by 0 bases and J by 0 bases, with 9 bases left in between. The CDR3 spans 15 residues. The CDR3: CASSLAGLYSYEQYF. DNA of the CDR3: TGTGCCAGCAGCTTAGCGGGACTGTACTCCTACGAGCAGTACTTC. Looking up the rest from reference TRBV7-2 and TRBJ2-7 gives the full variable domain: GAGVSQSPSNKVTEKGKDVELRCDPISGHTALYWYRQSLGQGLEFLIYFQGNSAPDKSGLPSDRFSAERTGGSVSTLTIQRTQQEDSAVYLCASSLAGLYSYEQYFGPGTRLTVT.

This clone appeared a few times. The chain employs TRBV6-5 and TRBJ1-5; TRBD1 aligns across 8 bases. Trimming at V came to 4 bases and at J to 4 bases, leaving 3 bases not matched to a gene. The germline CDR1 and CDR2 sequences are MNHEY and SVGAGI. This CDR3 is 14 amino acids long. CDR3 residues: CASSSGQANQPQHF. The CDR3 DNA reads as TGTGCCAGCAGTTCGGGACAGGCAAATCAGCCCCAGCATTTT.

This clone appeared a few times. The chain couples TRBV7-2 to TRBJ2-5, with a tentative D call TRBD1 (6 bases). The CDR3 covers 14 residues. Trimming removed 5 bases from V and 7 bases from J, with 17 bases in between. The V gene's germline CDR1 is SGHTA and CDR2 FQGNSA. CDR3 region: CASSTATGLGTQYF. CDR3 coding DNA: TGTGCCAGCAGCACGGCGACAGGCCTCGGGACCCAGTACTTC.

The chain is built from TRBV4-3 and TRBJ2-1; the match to TRBD2 covers 9 bases. CDR1 LGHNA and CDR2 YSLEER come from the germline V gene. Trimming took 4 bases from V and 7 from J; bases not matched to a gene: 5. The CDR3 has 14 residues. In DNA form, the CDR3 reads TGCGCCAGCAGCCCCGGGACTAGCTGGAATGAGCAGTTCTTC. The encoded protein is CASSPGTSWNEQFF.

This clone turned up a few times. The rearrangement uses TRBV7-9 and TRBJ1-2; TRBD1 agrees at 10 bases. Germline CDR1 is SEHNR and CDR2 is FQNEAQ (reference sequence). With 4 bases clipped from V and 3 bases from J, the junction kept 5 bases outside the gene matches. The CDR3 totals 15 residues. CDR3 amino acids: CASSSTGGAHYGYTF. CDR3 sequence (DNA): TGTGCCAGCAGCTCGACAGGGGGCGCCCACTATGGCTACACCTTC.

The chain combines TRBV9 with TRBJ2-3; TRBD2 matches 12 bases. With V trimmed by 0 bases and J by 0 bases, 2 bases remained unmatched. The CDR3 runs to 17 residues. Per germline, CDR1 SGDLS and CDR2 YYNGEE. This CDR3 is CASSVGTSGDSTDTQYF. The CDR3 DNA sequence: TGTGCCAGCAGCGTAGGGACTAGCGGGGATAGCACAGATACGCAGTATTTT.